This T cell receptor beta chain comes out of a study of shared clonotypes between healthy human individuals. Using immunoSEQ multiplex PCR, the repertoire was profiled, and TCRdb retains in-frame clones only, with some absent. This sample carries approximately 2,000,000 clones, under 95% of them seen once, and the ten largest clones take around 0.4%. Remarks on this clone: Its antigen is not identified.

The donors, all of them Caucasian adults, lived in Nashville, Tennessee. A split of CD4+ cells into CD45RA+ naive and CD45RA-negative memory subsets was performed. Study-level points and caveats: It was observed that 5% to 6.5% of naive CD4 clonotypes were shared across several donors.

The sequence derives from a man aged 18 to 30 in good health. Some clones in this sample may be carry-over from other donors' samples. The sequencing input was naive CD4+ T cells from PBMCs. The subset: CD45RA+ positively selected.

CDR3 DNA sequence: TGTGCCAGCCCTGGGCCCTCCTACGAGCAGTACTTC. Translation: CASPGPSYEQYF. The rearrangement uses TRBV5-8 and TRBJ2-7; D is uncertain. The germline CDR1 and CDR2 sequences are SGHTS and YDEGEE. The CDR3 totals 12 residues. V was pared by 7 bases and J by 0 bases, with 8 bases between. Looking up the rest from reference TRBV5-8 and TRBJ2-7 gives the full variable domain: EAGVTQSPTHLIKTRGQQATLRCSPISGHTSVYWYQQALGLGLQFLLWYDEGEERNRGNFPPRFSGRQFPNYSSELNVNALELEDSALYLCASPGPSYEQYFGPGTRLTVT.